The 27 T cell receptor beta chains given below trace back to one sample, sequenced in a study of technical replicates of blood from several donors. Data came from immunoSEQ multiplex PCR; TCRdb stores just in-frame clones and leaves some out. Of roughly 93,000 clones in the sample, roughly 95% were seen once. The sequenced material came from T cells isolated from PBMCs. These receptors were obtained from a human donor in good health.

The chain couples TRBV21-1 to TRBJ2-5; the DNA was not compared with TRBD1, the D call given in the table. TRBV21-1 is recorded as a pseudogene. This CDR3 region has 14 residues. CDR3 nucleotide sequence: TGTGCCAGCACCACACCAGCTCCGGGACAGGGTCAGTACTTC. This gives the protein CASTTPAPGQGQYF.

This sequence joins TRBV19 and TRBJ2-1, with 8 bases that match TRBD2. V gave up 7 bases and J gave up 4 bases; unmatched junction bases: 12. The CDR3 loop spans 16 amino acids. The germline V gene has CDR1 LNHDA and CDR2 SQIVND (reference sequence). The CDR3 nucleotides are TGTGCCAGTACCCCAGACCCGGGAGGGCATTACAATGAGCAGTTCTTC. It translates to CASTPDPGGHYNEQFF.

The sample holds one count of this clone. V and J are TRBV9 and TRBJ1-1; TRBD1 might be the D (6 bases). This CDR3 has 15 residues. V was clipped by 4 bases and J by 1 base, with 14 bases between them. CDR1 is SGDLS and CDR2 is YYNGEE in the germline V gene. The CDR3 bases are TGTGCCAGCAGCCCCCGCGGACAGAAGAACACTGAAGCTTTCTTT. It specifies CASSPRGQKNTEAFF.

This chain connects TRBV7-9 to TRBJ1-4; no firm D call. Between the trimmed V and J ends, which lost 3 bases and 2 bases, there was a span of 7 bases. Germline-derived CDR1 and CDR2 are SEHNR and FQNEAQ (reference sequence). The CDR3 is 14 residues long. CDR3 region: CASSFEATNEKLFF. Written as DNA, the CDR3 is TGTGCCAGCAGCTTTGAAGCCACTAATGAAAAACTGTTTTTT.

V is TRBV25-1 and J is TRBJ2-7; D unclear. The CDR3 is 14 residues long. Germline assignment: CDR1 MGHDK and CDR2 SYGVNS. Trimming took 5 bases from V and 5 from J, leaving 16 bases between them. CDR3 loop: CASSILPFADEQYF. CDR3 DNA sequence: TGTGCCAGCAGTATTTTGCCTTTCGCGGACGAGCAGTACTTC.

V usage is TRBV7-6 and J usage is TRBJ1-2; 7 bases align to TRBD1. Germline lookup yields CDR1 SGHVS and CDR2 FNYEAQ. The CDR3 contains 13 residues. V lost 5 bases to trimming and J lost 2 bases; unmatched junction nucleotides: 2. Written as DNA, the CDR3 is TGTGCCAGCAGCCCGACAGGGAACTATGGCTACACCTTC. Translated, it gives CASSPTGNYGYTF.

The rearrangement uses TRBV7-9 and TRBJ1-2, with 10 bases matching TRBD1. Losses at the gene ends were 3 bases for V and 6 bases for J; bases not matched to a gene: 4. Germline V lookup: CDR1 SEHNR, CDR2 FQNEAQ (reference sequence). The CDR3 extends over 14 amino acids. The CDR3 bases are TGTGCCAGCAGCTTCGATGACAGGGGGCATGGCTACACCTTC. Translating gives CASSFDDRGHGYTF.

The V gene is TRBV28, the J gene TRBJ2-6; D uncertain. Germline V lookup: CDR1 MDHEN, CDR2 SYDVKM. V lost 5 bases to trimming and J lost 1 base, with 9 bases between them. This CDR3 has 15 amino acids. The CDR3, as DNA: TGTGCCAGCAGTATCTCCCAGTCTGGGGCCAACGTCCTGACTTTC. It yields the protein CASSISQSGANVLTF.

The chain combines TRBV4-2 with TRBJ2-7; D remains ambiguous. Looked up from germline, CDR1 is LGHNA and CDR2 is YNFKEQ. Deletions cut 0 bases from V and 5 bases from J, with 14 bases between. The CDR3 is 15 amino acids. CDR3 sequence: CASSQDTLSLDEQYF. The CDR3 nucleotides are TGTGCCAGCAGCCAAGATACTCTATCTCTAGACGAGCAGTACTTC.

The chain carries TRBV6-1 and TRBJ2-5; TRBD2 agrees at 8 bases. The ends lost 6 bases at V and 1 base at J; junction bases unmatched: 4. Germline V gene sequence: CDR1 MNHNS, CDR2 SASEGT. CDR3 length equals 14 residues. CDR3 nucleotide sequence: TGTGCCAGCAGAAAAAGCGGGAGCCAAGAGACCCAGTACTTC. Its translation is CASRKSGSQETQYF.

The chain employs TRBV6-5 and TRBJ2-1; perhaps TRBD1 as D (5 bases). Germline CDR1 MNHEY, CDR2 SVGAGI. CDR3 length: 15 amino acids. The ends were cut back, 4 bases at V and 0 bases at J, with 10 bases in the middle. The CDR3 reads CASSSRQSSYNEQFF. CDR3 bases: TGTGCCAGCAGTTCGAGACAGAGCTCCTACAATGAGCAGTTCTTC.

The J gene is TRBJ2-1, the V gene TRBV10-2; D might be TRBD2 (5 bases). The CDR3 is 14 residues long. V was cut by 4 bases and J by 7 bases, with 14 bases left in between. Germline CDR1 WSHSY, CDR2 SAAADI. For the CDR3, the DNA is TGCGCCAGCAGTGCGAGAGTTAGCGATAATGAGCAGTTCTTC. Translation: CASSARVSDNEQFF.

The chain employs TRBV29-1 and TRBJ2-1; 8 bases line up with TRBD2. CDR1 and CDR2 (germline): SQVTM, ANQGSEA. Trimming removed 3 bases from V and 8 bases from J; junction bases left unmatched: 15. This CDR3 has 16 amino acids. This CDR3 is CSVDRPGLGSVDEQFF. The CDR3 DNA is TGCAGCGTTGACAGACCGGGACTAGGATCCGTCGATGAGCAGTTCTTC.

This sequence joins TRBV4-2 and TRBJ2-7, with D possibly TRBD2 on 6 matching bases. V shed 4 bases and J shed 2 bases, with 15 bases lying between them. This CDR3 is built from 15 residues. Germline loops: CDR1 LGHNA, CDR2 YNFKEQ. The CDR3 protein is CASSPSGGITYEQYF. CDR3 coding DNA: TGTGCCAGCAGCCCGTCAGGAGGGATTACCTACGAGCAGTACTTC.

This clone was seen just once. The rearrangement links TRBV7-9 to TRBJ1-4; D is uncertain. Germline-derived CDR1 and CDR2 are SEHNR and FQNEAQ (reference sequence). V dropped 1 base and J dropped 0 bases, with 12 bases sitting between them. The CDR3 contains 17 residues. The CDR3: CASSLELLSSTNEKLFF. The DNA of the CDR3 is TGTGCCAGCAGCTTAGAGTTGCTATCCTCAACTAATGAAAAACTGTTTTTT.

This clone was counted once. The CDR3 sequence is CASTRLAGGITSSYEQYF. CDR3 bases: TGTGCCAGCACCCGACTAGCGGGGGGTATTACTAGCTCCTACGAGCAGTACTTC. V is TRBV11-2 and J is TRBJ2-7; 13 bases are a match to TRBD2. The CDR3 runs 18 residues. The germline gives CDR1 SGHAT, CDR2 FQNNGV. The V and J ends lost 7 bases and 0 bases, in that order; junction bases with no gene match: 12.

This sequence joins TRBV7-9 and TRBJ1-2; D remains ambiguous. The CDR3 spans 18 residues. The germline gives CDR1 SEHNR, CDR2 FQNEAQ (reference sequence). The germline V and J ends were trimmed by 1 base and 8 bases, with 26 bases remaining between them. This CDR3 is CASSLGAGQTLSWRGYTF. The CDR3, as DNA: TGTGCCAGCAGCTTAGGTGCTGGGCAGACCCTATCGTGGCGCGGCTACACCTTC.

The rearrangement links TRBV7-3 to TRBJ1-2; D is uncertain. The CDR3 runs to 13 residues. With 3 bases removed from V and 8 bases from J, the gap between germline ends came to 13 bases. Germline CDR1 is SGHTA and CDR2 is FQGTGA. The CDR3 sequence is CASSFSGLGGYTF. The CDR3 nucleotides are TGTGCCAGCAGCTTCTCAGGTTTAGGAGGCTACACCTTC.

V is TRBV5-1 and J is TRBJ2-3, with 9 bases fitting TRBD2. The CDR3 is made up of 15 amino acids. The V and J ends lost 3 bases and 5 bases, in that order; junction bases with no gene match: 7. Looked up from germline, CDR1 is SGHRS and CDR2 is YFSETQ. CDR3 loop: CASSSAGGPRDTQYF. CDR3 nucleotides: TGCGCCAGCAGCTCGGCGGGGGGGCCGAGAGATACGCAGTATTTT.

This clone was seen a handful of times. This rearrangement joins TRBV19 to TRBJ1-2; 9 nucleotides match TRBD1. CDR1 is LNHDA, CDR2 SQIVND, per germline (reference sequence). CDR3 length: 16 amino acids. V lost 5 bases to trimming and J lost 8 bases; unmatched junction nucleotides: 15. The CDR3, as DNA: TGTGCCAGTAGTTCTTTGGGGACAGGGAGGATAGAAGGCTACACCTTC. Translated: CASSSLGTGRIEGYTF.

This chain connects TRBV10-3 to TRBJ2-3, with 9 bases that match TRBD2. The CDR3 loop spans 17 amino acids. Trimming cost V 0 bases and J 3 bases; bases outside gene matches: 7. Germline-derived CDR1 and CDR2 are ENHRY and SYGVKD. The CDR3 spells CAISESRGSGRTDTQYF. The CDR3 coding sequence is TGTGCCATCAGTGAGTCGCGGGGTAGCGGGAGAACAGATACGCAGTATTTT.

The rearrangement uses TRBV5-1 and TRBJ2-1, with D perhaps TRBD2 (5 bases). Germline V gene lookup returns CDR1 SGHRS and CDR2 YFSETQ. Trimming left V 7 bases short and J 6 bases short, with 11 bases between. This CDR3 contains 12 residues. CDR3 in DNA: TGCGCCAGCGCTAGCCGTCTCAATGAGCAGTTCTTC. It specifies CASASRLNEQFF.

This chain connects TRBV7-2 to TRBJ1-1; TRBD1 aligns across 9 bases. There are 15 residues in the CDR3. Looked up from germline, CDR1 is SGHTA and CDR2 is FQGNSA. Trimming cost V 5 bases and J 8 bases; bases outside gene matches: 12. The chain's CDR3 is CASSQDRGRPIEAFF. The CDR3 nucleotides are TGTGCCAGCAGCCAGGACAGGGGCCGCCCGATAGAAGCTTTCTTT.

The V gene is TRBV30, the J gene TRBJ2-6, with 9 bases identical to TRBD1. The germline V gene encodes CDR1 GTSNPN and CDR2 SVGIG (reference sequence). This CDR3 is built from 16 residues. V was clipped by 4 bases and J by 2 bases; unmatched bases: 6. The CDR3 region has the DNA TGTGCCTGGACCGACACAGGGGGCGCTGGGGCCAACGTCCTGACTTTC. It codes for CAWTDTGGAGANVLTF.

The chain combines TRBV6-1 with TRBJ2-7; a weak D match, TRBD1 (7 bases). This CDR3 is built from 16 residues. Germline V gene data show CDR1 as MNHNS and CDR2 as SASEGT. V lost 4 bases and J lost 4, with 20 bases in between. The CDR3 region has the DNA TGTGCCAGCAGTGGGGAGGCGGGACAGATACTTTACGAGCAGTACTTC. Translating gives CASSGEAGQILYEQYF.

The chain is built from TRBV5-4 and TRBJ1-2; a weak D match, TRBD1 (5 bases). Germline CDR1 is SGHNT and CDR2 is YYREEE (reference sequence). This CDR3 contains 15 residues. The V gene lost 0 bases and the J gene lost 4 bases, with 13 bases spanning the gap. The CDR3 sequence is CASSLAGGDTYGYTF. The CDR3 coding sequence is TGTGCCAGCAGCTTGGCCGGGGGGGATACCTATGGCTACACCTTC. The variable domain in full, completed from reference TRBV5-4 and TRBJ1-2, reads ETGVTQSPTHLIKTRGQQVTLRCSSQSGHNTVSWYQQALGQGPQFIFQYYREEENGRGNFPPRFSGLQFPNYSSELNVNALELDDSALYLCASSLAGGDTYGYTFGSGTRLTVV.

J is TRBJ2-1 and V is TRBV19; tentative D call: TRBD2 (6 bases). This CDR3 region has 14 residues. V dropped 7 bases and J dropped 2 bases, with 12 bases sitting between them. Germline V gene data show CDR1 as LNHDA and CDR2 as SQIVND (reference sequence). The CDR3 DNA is TGTGCCAGTAAGGAGGGGATGACCTACAATGAGCAGTTCTTC. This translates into CASKEGMTYNEQFF.